This T cell receptor beta chain appears in the sequencing data of a study of blood T cell repertoires in COVID-19. Sequencing used immunoSEQ multiplex PCR; TCRdb keeps in-frame clones, though not all of them. The sample consists of more than 90,000 clones, 82% of them appearing once. V was cut by 4 bases and J by 0 bases, with 14 bases left in between. Germline V lookup: CDR1 SGHNT, CDR2 YYREEE (reference sequence). There are 17 residues in the CDR3. This receptor was obtained from a man aged 65-85 years with acute or convalescent COVID-19. Sequencing was carried out using peripheral blood. This rearrangement joins TRBV5-4 to TRBJ2-6; possibly TRBD1 for D (6 bases). The CDR3 DNA follows: TGTGCCAGCAGCGTTGGGGGCGTCTTCTCTGGGGCCAACGTCCTGACTTTC. This gives the protein CASSVGGVFSGANVLTF.